The sequence of this T cell receptor (beta chain) was determined in a study of T-cell memory formation after mild COVID-19. Study conclusions and caveats: A second wave expanding day 15 to 37 was CD4+-biased; contracting clones were balanced.

The germline V and J ends were trimmed by 3 bases and 4 bases, with 12 bases remaining between them. The CDR3 sequence is 14 residues long. The germline V gene has CDR1 SGHTA and CDR2 FQGNSA. Concerning this clonotype: What it binds is unknown.

Using constant-segment primers, 5'RACE produced TCR alpha and TCR beta cDNA libraries carrying sample barcodes and UMIs. TCRdb used MiXCR to reprocess the 5' RACE reads, holding one entry per CDR3 protein. The sample contains about 150,000 distinct CDR3 sequences, 10% to 15% of which appear only once. The chain combines TRBV7-2 with TRBJ2-5, with D tentatively TRBD1 (6 bases). Sequenced material: PBMCs or a T cell subset sorted from them (not recorded which). This clonotype was obtained from a young man who had mild COVID-19 (a few samples of this study predate the infection). Cell type and time point are not known. This CDR3 is CASSFQGSLETQYF. CDR3 DNA sequence: TGTGCCAGCAGCTTCCAGGGGAGCTTAGAGACCCAGTACTTC.